The rows below give T cell receptor beta chains drawn from one sample of a study of T cell responses to AZD1222 COVID-19 vaccine. Sequencing used immunoSEQ multiplex PCR; TCRdb keeps in-frame clones, though not all of them. The profile shows 90,000 to 140,000 clones, approximately 90% of them singletons. This sample comprised peripheral blood, obtained on day 0 of AZD1222 vaccination. These receptors were collected from an adult in good health. CDR3s include the opening cysteine and the closing phenylalanine or tryptophan. A D gene is named only where the DNA matches it firmly. Clone size, where shown, is once, few, many, or a class for clones that have expanded.

CDR3 protein	CDR3 DNA	clone size	D gene	V gene	J gene
CASSVKGQGLYGYTF	TGTGCCAGCAGCGTAAAGGGCCAGGGGCTCTATGGCTACACCTTC	.	.	TRBV7-3	TRBJ1-2
CASSRDRTVNIQYF	TGCGCCAGCAGCCGAGATCGGACCGTAAACATTCAGTACTTC	.	.	TRBV5-1	TRBJ2-4
CATSRDGRSRGGTEAFF	TGTGCCACCAGCAGAGATGGGCGTAGTCGTGGGGGCACTGAAGCTTTCTTT	few	.	TRBV15	TRBJ1-1
CASSRGDSSYNSPLHF	TGTGCCAGCAGCCGAGGGGACAGCTCCTATAATTCACCCCTCCACTTT	.	TRBD1	TRBV4-2	TRBJ1-6
CASSLRGLGAEEQYF	TGTGCCAGCAGCTTGAGAGGGCTAGGGGCAGAAGAGCAGTACTTC	.	.	TRBV11-2	TRBJ2-7
CASSEFVGGARLQAFF	TGTGCCAGCAGTGAATTTGTGGGGGGCGCCAGGCTTCAGGCTTTCTTT	.	.	TRBV2	TRBJ1-1
CASSFSGNHNEQFF	TGTGCCAGCAGCTTTAGCGGGAACCACAATGAGCAGTTCTTC	.	TRBD2	TRBV11-2	TRBJ2-1
CASSDRGGNEKLFF	TGTGCCAGCAGCGACCGGGGTGGGAATGAAAAACTGTTTTTT	.	.	TRBV5-4	TRBJ1-4
CASSEDRDYGYTF	TGTGCCAGCAGTGAAGACAGGGACTATGGCTACACCTTC	.	.	TRBV2	TRBJ1-2
CATSPGGAVNYGYTF	TGTGCCACCAGCCCTGGAGGGGCTGTTAACTATGGCTACACCTTC	once	.	TRBV15	TRBJ1-2
CASSSGQGVQNEKLFF	TGCGCCAGCAGCTCCGGACAGGGAGTCCAAAATGAAAAACTGTTTTTT	.	TRBD1	TRBV5-1	TRBJ1-4
CASSYSERDRWYEQYF	TGTGCCAGCAGTTACAGCGAGCGGGACAGGTGGTACGAGCAGTACTTC	.	.	TRBV6-2/TRBV6-3	TRBJ2-7
CASNNRGSSNYGYTF	TGTGCCAGTAATAACAGGGGCTCTTCTAACTATGGCTACACCTTC	.	TRBD1	TRBV19	TRBJ1-2
CASRTGTAFTNYGYTF	TGTGCCAGCAGAACCGGGACCGCGTTCACTAACTATGGCTACACCTTC	.	.	TRBV5-4	TRBJ1-2
CASSYSTGGSGELFF	TGTGCCAGCAGTTACTCAACAGGGGGCTCCGGGGAGCTGTTTTTT	.	TRBD1	TRBV6-5	TRBJ2-2
CASSYGTVDNTIYF	TGTGCCAGCAGTTACGGGACAGTCGACAACACCATATATTTT	.	TRBD1	TRBV28	TRBJ1-3
CASRGAGDGELFF	TGTGCCAGCAGGGGGGCGGGAGACGGGGAGCTGTTTTTT	.	.	TRBV11-2	TRBJ2-2